This T cell receptor (beta chain) was captured in a study of PD-L1 blockade in urothelial cancer. This CDR3 is 17 amino acids long. Between the trimmed V and J ends, which lost 0 bases and 0 bases, there was a span of 13 bases. The germline V gene has CDR1 SGDLS and CDR2 YYNGEE. The time point denotes: peripheral blood 6 weeks after treatment start. Clones were read by immunoSEQ multiplex PCR, and TCRdb kept only the in-frame ones, dropping some. The sample lists about 120,000 clones, around 88% occurring once. J is TRBJ2-1 and V is TRBV9; tentatively, D is TRBD2 (5 bases). This TCR was sampled from a man aged 55-75 years with urothelial cancer. The material sequenced was PBMCs, taken around atezolizumab (anti-PD-L1) treatment. CDR3 in amino acids: CASSVARTPASYNEQFF. The CDR3 DNA is TGTGCCAGCAGCGTAGCTAGGACTCCAGCCTCCTACAATGAGCAGTTCTTC. The full variable domain, rest sourced from reference TRBV9 and TRBJ2-1, is DSGVTQTPKHLITATGQRVTLRCSPRSGDLSVYWYQQSLDQGLQFLIQYYNGEERAKGNILERFSAQQFPDLHSELNLSSLELGDSALYFCASSVARTPASYNEQFFGPGTRLTVL.